Presented here are 13 T cell receptor beta chains from one specimen sequenced in a study of OX40 agonist ivuxolimab in advanced cancers. Sequenced by immunoSEQ multiplex PCR; TCRdb stores in-frame clones only, minus some. Altogether more than 100,000 clones are present, 85% to 90% being singletons, with the ten largest covering roughly 0.59%. Sequencing was performed on CD4+ or CD8+ T cells sorted from blood, taken in a trial of the OX40 agonist ivuxolimab. These receptors came from an adult with an advanced solid tumor such as melanoma, head and neck, liver or kidney cancer.

The CDR3 region has the DNA TGTGCCAGCAGTGGTGACACCGCCTCGTATGGCTACACCTTC. Its translation: CASSGDTASYGYTF. V is TRBV28 and J is TRBJ1-2; D is unclear. CDR1 and CDR2 (germline): MDHEN, SYDVKM. There are 14 residues in the CDR3. V lost 5 bases and J 5 bases, leaving 15 bases between the germline ends.

The count of this clone is one. The chain carries TRBV29-1 and TRBJ1-1, with 8 bases aligning to TRBD1. V trimming: 0 bases; J trimming: 0 bases; junction bases outside the gene matches: 9. CDR1 is SQVTM and CDR2 is ANQGSEA in the germline V gene. The CDR3 runs 17 residues. The CDR3 bases are TGCAGCGTTGAAGATAAGGGCAGGGGGCGAATGAACACTGAAGCTTTCTTT. It translates to CSVEDKGRGRMNTEAFF. The full variable domain, with the rest looked up from reference TRBV29-1 and TRBJ1-1, is SAVISQKPSRDICQRGTSLTIQCQVDSQVTMMFWYRQQPGQSLTLIATANQGSEATYESGFVIDKFPISRPNLTFSTLTVSNMSPEDSSIYLCSVEDKGRGRMNTEAFFGQGTRLTVV.

The rearrangement joins TRBV29-1 to TRBJ2-5, with D uncertain. The CDR3 has 10 residues. Germline V lookup: CDR1 SQVTM, CDR2 ANQGSEA. The V end lost 4 bases, the J end lost 2 bases, and 2 bases lay between the germline ends. The CDR3 loop reads CSVGQETQYF. The CDR3 DNA follows: TGCAGCGTTGGACAAGAGACCCAGTACTTC.

V is TRBV18 and J is TRBJ2-1; D remains ambiguous. Germline CDR1 and CDR2: KGHSH and LQKENI. Trimming removed 3 bases at V and 1 base at J, with 13 bases between. The CDR3 spans 16 residues. The CDR3 sequence: CASSPPLGGSYNEQFF. The CDR3 DNA follows: TGTGCCAGCTCACCTCCCCTTGGCGGTTCCTACAATGAGCAGTTCTTC.

The CDR3 is CASSRPDEKLFF. As DNA, the CDR3 is TGTGCCAGCAGTAGGCCGGATGAAAAACTGTTTTTT. This chain uses TRBV2 with TRBJ1-4, with D unclear. The length of the CDR3 is 12 residues. The V end was cut by 5 bases, the J end by 6 bases, with 7 bases between. Looked up from germline, CDR1 is SNHLY and CDR2 is FYNNEI.

The chain combines TRBV7-7 with TRBJ2-5; TRBD2 matches 8 bases. Germline V lookup: CDR1 SSHAT, CDR2 FNYEAQ (reference sequence). CDR3 length: 13 residues. The trim removed 4 bases at V and 5 bases at J, leaving 3 bases unmatched. In DNA form, the CDR3 reads TGTGCCAGCAGCTCCCCGGGGGGGGAGACCCAGTACTTC. Translation gives CASSSPGGETQYF. The whole variable domain, filled in from reference TRBV7-7 and TRBJ2-5, reads GAGVSQSPRYKVTKRGQDVTLRCDPISSHATLYWYQQALGQGPEFLTYFNYEAQPDKSGLPSDRFSAERPEGSISTLTIQRTEQRDSAMYRCASSSPGGETQYFGPGTRLLVL.

This clone was detected a few times. V gene TRBV11-2 combines with J gene TRBJ1-6; D unclear. The CDR3 consists of 15 residues. Trimming removed 5 bases at V and 7 bases at J, with 15 bases between. The germline gives CDR1 SGHAT, CDR2 FQNNGV. The CDR3 nucleotides are TGTGCCAGCAGCGCCGACATGGGTAGAAATTCACCCCTCCACTTT. Encoded protein: CASSADMGRNSPLHF.

The V gene is TRBV19, the J gene TRBJ2-2; possible D gene TRBD1, 6 bases. V gave up 5 bases and J gave up 6 bases, with 19 bases separating them. The length of the CDR3 is 16 residues. CDR1 and CDR2 (germline): LNHDA, SQIVND (reference sequence). CDR3 in DNA: TGTGCCAGTAGTCGAAATCCGACAGGACCCCCCGGGGAGCTGTTTTTT. Translating gives CASSRNPTGPPGELFF. Filled out from reference TRBV19 and TRBJ2-2, the complete variable domain reads DGGITQSPKYLFRKEGQNVTLSCEQNLNHDAMYWYRQDPGQGLRLIYYSQIVNDFQKGDIAEGYSVSREKKESFPLTVTSAQKNPTAFYLCASSRNPTGPPGELFFGEGSRLTVL.

The V call is TRBV2, the J call TRBJ2-6; D gene unclear. The length of the CDR3 is 15 residues. In germline, CDR1 is SNHLY, CDR2 FYNNEI. The germline V and J ends were trimmed by 4 bases and 0 bases, with 7 bases remaining between them. CDR3 nucleotide sequence: TGTGCCAGCAGTGTGGGTTTCTCTGGGGCCAACGTCCTGACTTTC. Amino acids: CASSVGFSGANVLTF.

This clone was seen once. The V call is TRBV28, the J call TRBJ1-1, with a tentative D call TRBD1 (5 bases). CDR1 is MDHEN and CDR2 is SYDVKM in the germline V gene. CDR3 length equals 14 residues. The ends were cut back, 1 base at V and 4 bases at J, with 10 bases in the middle. The CDR3: CASSLSGKGTEAFF. The CDR3 DNA sequence: TGTGCCAGCAGTTTATCAGGGAAGGGCACTGAAGCTTTCTTT.

This chain joins TRBV5-6 and TRBJ2-7; 10 nucleotides align to TRBD2. V was clipped by 2 bases and J by 3 bases; unmatched bases: 5. Germline-derived CDR1 and CDR2 are SGHDT and YYEEEE. This CDR3 has 15 amino acids. The CDR3 loop reads CASSFPAGGFYEQYF. Here the CDR3 DNA reads TGTGCCAGCAGCTTTCCAGCGGGGGGGTTCTACGAGCAGTACTTC.

V is TRBV4-3 and J is TRBJ1-2; TRBD1 might be the D (5 bases). Trimming took 2 bases from V and 8 from J, leaving 15 bases between them. CDR1 LGHNA and CDR2 YSLEER come from the germline V gene. There are 14 residues in the CDR3. The CDR3 nucleotides read TGCGCCAGCAGCCAATGGGTAGGGGCGGAGGGCTACACCTTC. It is translated as CASSQWVGAEGYTF.

The rearrangement uses TRBV7-2 and TRBJ2-1; 8 positions match TRBD1. This CDR3 region has 14 residues. Looked up from germline, CDR1 is SGHTA and CDR2 is FQGNSA. V lost 8 bases and J lost 6; bases outside the gene matches: 9. The CDR3 is CASRARQGSNEQFF. The CDR3 DNA reads as TGTGCCAGCCGCGCGCGACAGGGGAGCAATGAGCAGTTCTTC.